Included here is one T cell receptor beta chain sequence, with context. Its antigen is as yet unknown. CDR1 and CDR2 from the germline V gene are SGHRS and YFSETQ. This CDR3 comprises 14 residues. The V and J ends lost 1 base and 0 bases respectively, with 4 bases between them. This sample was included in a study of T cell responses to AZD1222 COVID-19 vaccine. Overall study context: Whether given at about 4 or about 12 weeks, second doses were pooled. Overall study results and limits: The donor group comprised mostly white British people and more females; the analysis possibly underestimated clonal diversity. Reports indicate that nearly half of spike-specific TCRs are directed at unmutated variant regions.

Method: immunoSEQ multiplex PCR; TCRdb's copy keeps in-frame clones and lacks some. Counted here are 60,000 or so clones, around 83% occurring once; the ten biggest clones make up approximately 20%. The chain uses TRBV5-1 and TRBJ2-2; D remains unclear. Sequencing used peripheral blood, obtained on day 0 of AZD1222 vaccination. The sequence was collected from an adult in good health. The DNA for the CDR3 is TGCGCCAGCAGCTTGCTTCCGAACACCGGGGAGCTGTTTTTT. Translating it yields CASSLLPNTGELFF.